A single sample is the source of the 5 T cell receptor beta chains below, sequenced in a study of technical replicates of blood from a handful of donors. Method: immunoSEQ multiplex PCR; TCRdb's copy keeps in-frame clones and lacks some. The sample lists about 80,000 clones, about 91% seen once, with around 0.42% in the top ten. Material: T cells isolated from PBMCs. These receptors came from a human donor in good health.

The V call is TRBV28, the J call TRBJ1-2, with D possibly TRBD1 on 5 matching bases. The CDR3 sequence is 15 residues long. Trimming stripped 8 bases from V and 4 bases from J, with 20 bases between. Germline values: CDR1 MDHEN, CDR2 SYDVKM. CDR3 DNA: TGTGCCAGCGGACCACTCGAGGAGGGGTTCTATGGCTACACCTTC. It translates to CASGPLEEGFYGYTF.

The rearrangement joins TRBV7-9 to TRBJ2-1; D is undetermined. Germline V gene data show CDR1 as SEHNR and CDR2 as FQNEAQ (reference sequence). V lost 3 bases and J 7 bases, leaving 7 bases between the germline ends. The CDR3 contains 12 residues. The CDR3 spells CASSFGDNEQFF. The CDR3 coding sequence is TGTGCCAGCAGCTTTGGAGATAATGAGCAGTTCTTC.

The chain uses TRBV5-4 and TRBJ2-7; 9 bases agree with TRBD1. Germline assignment: CDR1 SGHNT and CDR2 YYREEE (reference sequence). The CDR3 sequence is 12 residues long. J gave up 5 bases and V 10 bases, and 7 bases lay outside the gene matches. Here the CDR3 DNA reads TGTGCCGGGGGACAGGGATTCCACGAGCAGTACTTC. This encodes CAGGQGFHEQYF.

V usage is TRBV27 and J usage is TRBJ2-3; 8 nucleotides line up with TRBD2. The CDR3 spans 17 residues. Germline lookup yields CDR1 MNHEY and CDR2 SMNVEV (reference sequence). Trimming took 5 bases from V and 3 from J; bases not matched to a gene: 13. The CDR3 DNA reads TGTGCCAGCAGTAACCTTCTATTTTCTAGCGGGACAGATACGCAGTATTTT. Amino acids: CASSNLLFSSGTDTQYF.

The rearrangement uses TRBV27 and TRBJ2-1; 11 bases are a match to TRBD2. After removal of 3 bases from V and 7 bases from J, the junction contained 8 bases not matched to a gene. CDR3 length equals 16 residues. Germline loops: CDR1 MNHEY, CDR2 SMNVEV (reference sequence). The CDR3 region is CASSFLLAGGPNEQFF. The CDR3 nucleotides read TGTGCCAGCAGTTTTTTATTAGCGGGAGGGCCTAATGAGCAGTTCTTC.